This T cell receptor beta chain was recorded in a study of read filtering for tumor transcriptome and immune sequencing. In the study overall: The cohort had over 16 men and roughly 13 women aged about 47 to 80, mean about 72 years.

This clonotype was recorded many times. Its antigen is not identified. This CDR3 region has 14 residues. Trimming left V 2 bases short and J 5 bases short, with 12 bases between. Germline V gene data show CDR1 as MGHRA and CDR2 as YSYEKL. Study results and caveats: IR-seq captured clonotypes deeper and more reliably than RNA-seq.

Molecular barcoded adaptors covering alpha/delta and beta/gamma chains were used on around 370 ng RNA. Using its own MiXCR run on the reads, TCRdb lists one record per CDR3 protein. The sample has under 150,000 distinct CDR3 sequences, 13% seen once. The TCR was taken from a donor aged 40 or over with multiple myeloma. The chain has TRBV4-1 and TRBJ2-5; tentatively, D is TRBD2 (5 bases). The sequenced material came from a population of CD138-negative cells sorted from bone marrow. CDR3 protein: CASSQFRGMETQYF. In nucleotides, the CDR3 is TGCGCCAGCAGCCAATTTCGGGGAATGGAGACCCAGTACTTC.